The 17 T cell receptor beta chains below come from one sample, sequenced in a study of a mutant IDH1 vaccine in newly diagnosed glioma. The time point was: baseline, week 1 (first vaccination visit). Treatment given: pre-vaccination baseline after standard-of-care therapy. Profiling relied on immunoSEQ multiplex PCR, and the TCRdb table lists in-frame clones only, not all of them. This sample has 75,000 to 100,000 clones; roughly 90% occur once, and the top ten carry approximately 0.58%. The source material was PBMCs, sampled from a glioma patient treated with radiotherapy, temozolomide or both. The receptor set was obtained from a woman in her forties or fifties with glioma.

The chain carries TRBV7-2 and TRBJ2-1; TRBD1 is a possible D gene (7 bases). V lost 0 bases and J lost 8, with 14 bases in between. The CDR3 is made up of 15 amino acids. Germline V gives CDR1 SGHTA, CDR2 FQGNSA. Here the CDR3 DNA reads TGTGCCAGCAGCTTAGCTTCAGGGGGGTTTGATGAGCAGTTCTTC. As protein: CASSLASGGFDEQFF.

The gene calls are TRBV28 and TRBJ1-3; a possible D gene is TRBD1 (6 bases). This CDR3 spans 15 amino acids. V gave up 2 bases and J gave up 1 base, with 9 bases separating them. Per germline, CDR1 MDHEN and CDR2 SYDVKM. CDR3: CASSLMTGSGNTIYF. DNA for the CDR3: TGTGCCAGCAGTTTAATGACAGGATCTGGAAACACCATATATTTT. The full variable domain, its missing parts supplied by reference TRBV28 and TRBJ1-3, is DVKVTQSSRYLVKRTGEKVFLECVQDMDHENMFWYRQDPGLGLRLIYFSYDVKMKEKGDIPEGYSVSREKKERFSLILESASTNQTSMYLCASSLMTGSGNTIYFGEGSWLTVV.

This rearrangement joins TRBV10-1 to TRBJ2-7, with D possibly being TRBD1 or TRBD2 (5 bases each). Deletions cut 6 bases from V and 1 base from J, with 10 bases between. Germline V gene lookup returns CDR1 WNHNN and CDR2 SYGVQD (reference sequence). The CDR3 runs to 13 residues. The CDR3 region is CASSGDVSYEQYF. The CDR3 DNA sequence: TGCGCCAGCAGCGGGGACGTTTCCTACGAGCAGTACTTC.

This chain joins TRBV27 and TRBJ1-1; 7 nucleotides agree with TRBD1. J lost 0 bases, V lost 2 bases, and 3 bases had no gene match. Per the germline V gene, CDR1 is MNHEY and CDR2 is SMNVEV (reference sequence). The CDR3 is made up of 15 amino acids. The CDR3 loop reads CASSLGQGVNTEAFF. DNA of the CDR3: TGTGCCAGCAGTTTAGGGCAGGGGGTGAACACTGAAGCTTTCTTT.

The gene calls are TRBV10-1 and TRBJ2-1; D uncertain. The CDR3 covers 13 residues. Germline V gives CDR1 WNHNN, CDR2 SYGVQD (reference sequence). Trimming shortened V by 3 bases and J by 8 bases, and 11 bases separated the two germline ends. The CDR3 DNA follows: TGCGCCAGCAGTGAAGCTAGTCGCCATGAGCAGTTCTTC. It yields the protein CASSEASRHEQFF.

This chain connects TRBV15 to TRBJ2-1; a possible D gene is TRBD1 (6 bases). Germline assignment: CDR1 LNHNV and CDR2 YYDKDF (reference sequence). V lost 1 base, J lost 6 bases, and 16 bases lay in between. This CDR3 region has 16 residues. CDR3 in amino acids: CATSRGGRYASNEQFF. The DNA of the CDR3 is TGTGCCACCAGCAGAGGGGGGCGGTACGCGTCCAATGAGCAGTTCTTC.

The chain combines TRBV6-8 with TRBJ2-7, with TRBD2 matching 11 bases. The germline gives CDR1 MNHGY, CDR2 SAAAGT. Trimming at V came to 2 bases and at J to 2 bases, leaving 8 bases not matched to a gene. CDR3 length: 17 amino acids. The CDR3 nucleotides are TGTGCCAGCAGTTACCCCTCACTAGCGGGAGACACCTACGAGCAGTACTTC. Encoded protein: CASSYPSLAGDTYEQYF.

The chain's CDR3 is CASSLSQLRDRVVYEQYF. CDR3 DNA sequence: TGTGCCAGCAGCTTATCCCAACTTAGGGACAGGGTAGTCTACGAGCAGTACTTC. The V call is TRBV7-6, the J call TRBJ2-7, with 9 bases fitting TRBD1. Trimming took 2 bases from V and 3 from J; bases not matched to a gene: 14. The length of the CDR3 is 18 residues. Germline CDR1 is SGHVS and CDR2 is FNYEAQ.

The CDR3 DNA reads as TGTGCCAGCAGTTTCGGGCTAGTAAACGGTGAGCAGTTCTTC. It translates to CASSFGLVNGEQFF. The gene calls are TRBV27 and TRBJ2-1; D uncertain. Germline values: CDR1 MNHEY, CDR2 SMNVEV (reference sequence). The CDR3 has 14 residues. Trimming removed 3 bases from V and 9 bases from J, with 15 bases in between.

The chain joins TRBV7-2 to TRBJ2-4; D tentatively fits TRBD1 or TRBD2 (5 bases each). Trimming removed 2 bases from V and 0 bases from J, with 8 bases in between. The length of the CDR3 is 15 residues. Looked up from germline, CDR1 is SGHTA and CDR2 is FQGNSA. Here the CDR3 reads CASSLTGLAKNIQYF. The CDR3 DNA sequence: TGTGCCAGCAGCTTAACGGGGCTAGCCAAAAACATTCAGTACTTC.

This chain uses TRBV18 with TRBJ2-2; D is ambiguous. The CDR3 contains 15 residues. V was shortened by 5 bases and J by 1 base, with 11 bases between the two germline ends. Looked up from germline, CDR1 is KGHSH and CDR2 is LQKENI. CDR3 protein: CASSRDVRNTGELFF. The CDR3 region has the DNA TGTGCCAGCTCAAGGGATGTTAGGAACACCGGGGAGCTGTTTTTT.

The V call is TRBV29-1, the J call TRBJ2-1; 7 bases align to TRBD2. The CDR3 spans 13 residues. Germline V gene data show CDR1 as SQVTM and CDR2 as ANQGSEA. J was trimmed by 4 bases and V by 6 bases; bases with no gene match: 6. CDR3 sequence reads: CSVPRGDYNEQFF. CDR3 DNA: TGCAGCGTCCCCCGGGGGGATTACAATGAGCAGTTCTTC.

This sequence joins TRBV7-9 and TRBJ2-3, with D possibly TRBD2 on 7 matching bases. The CDR3 totals 16 residues. In germline, CDR1 is SEHNR, CDR2 FQNEAQ (reference sequence). The V end lost 0 bases, the J end lost 4 bases, and 14 bases lay between the germline ends. The CDR3 region is CASSLAKGGVADTQYF. In nucleotides, the CDR3 is TGTGCCAGCAGCTTAGCGAAAGGGGGGGTCGCAGATACGCAGTATTTT.

The V and J genes are TRBV6-1 and TRBJ1-2, with TRBD1 identical over 7 bases. The ends lost 6 bases at V and 8 bases at J; junction bases unmatched: 12. The CDR3 has 14 amino acids. CDR1 is MNHNS and CDR2 is SASEGT in the germline V gene. The CDR3 DNA reads TGTGCCAGCAGCCGGACAGGAGGGGCGTCCGGCTACACCTTC. Translating gives CASSRTGGASGYTF.

The chain combines TRBV5-4 with TRBJ2-1, with 13 bases fitting TRBD2. This CDR3 is built from 16 residues. The V gene's germline CDR1 is SGHNT and CDR2 YYREEE (reference sequence). The J segment lost 5 bases and the V segment lost 0 bases, leaving 2 bases of the junction unmatched. CDR3 nucleotide sequence: TGTGCCAGCAGCTTGGGGGGACTAGCGGGAAACAATGAGCAGTTCTTC. It encodes CASSLGGLAGNNEQFF.

The chain has TRBV5-1 and TRBJ2-7, with 10 bases lining up with TRBD1. This CDR3 is 15 amino acids long. Germline V lookup: CDR1 SGHRS, CDR2 YFSETQ. J was trimmed by 6 bases and V by 4 bases; bases with no gene match: 10. The CDR3 region is CASSGAGTGAREQYF. CDR3 coding DNA: TGCGCCAGCAGCGGCGCCGGGACAGGGGCGCGCGAGCAGTACTTC.

CDR3 nucleotides: TGTGCCAGTAGTATAGATCCAGGGACAGAGACCCAGTACTTC. The encoded protein is CASSIDPGTETQYF. The chain is built from TRBV19 and TRBJ2-5; D assignment may be TRBD1 or TRBD2 (5 bases each). Deletions cut 0 bases from V and 4 bases from J, with 9 bases between. The CDR3 runs to 14 residues. Germline V CDR1 and CDR2: LNHDA, SQIVND (reference sequence).